The source of this T cell receptor beta chain is a study of T cell responses to AZD1222 COVID-19 vaccine. The table came from immunoSEQ multiplex PCR; TCRdb's copy has only in-frame clones and leaves some out. The data hold roughly 120,000 clones, with around 85% observed a single time. The V gene's germline CDR1 is SGHRS and CDR2 YFSETQ. V lost 4 bases and J lost 0; bases outside the gene matches: 12. This CDR3 is built from 17 residues. The sequencing used peripheral blood, collected on day 0 of AZD1222 vaccination. The receptor was isolated from an adult in good health. This chain links TRBV5-1 with TRBJ1-2; 7 bases match TRBD1. DNA of the CDR3: TGCGCCAGCAGCCCCCGTGGAGGGGGCGAATCTAACTATGGCTACACCTTC. As protein: CASSPRGGGESNYGYTF.